Listed here are 19 T cell receptor beta chains from one sample, sequenced in a study of cytomegalovirus exposure and HLA in healthy donors. PCR involved 60 Vbeta and 13 Jbeta primers. Method: immunoSEQ multiplex PCR; TCRdb's copy keeps in-frame clones and lacks some. The data show hundreds of thousands of clones, with 77% seen just once and less than 3.5% held by the top ten. The sequenced sample was PBMCs. Every receptor here comes from a woman aged 60-75 years in good health and CMV-seropositive.

The gene calls are TRBV29-1 and TRBJ1-1; 7 nucleotides line up with TRBD1. V lost 4 bases, J lost 5 bases, and 4 bases stayed unmatched. The CDR3 extends over 12 amino acids. Per germline, CDR1 SQVTM and CDR2 ANQGSEA. The CDR3: CSVARGVTEAFF. DNA of the CDR3: TGCAGCGTTGCCAGGGGGGTTACTGAAGCTTTCTTT. Filled out from reference TRBV29-1 and TRBJ1-1, the complete variable domain reads SAVISQKPSRDICQRGTSLTIQCQVDSQVTMMFWYRQQPGQSLTLIATANQGSEATYESGFVIDKFPISRPNLTFSTLTVSNMSPEDSSIYLCSVARGVTEAFFGQGTRLTVV.

The chain recombines TRBV28 with TRBJ1-2; D may be TRBD1 (5 bases). Germline-derived CDR1 and CDR2 are MDHEN and SYDVKM. V was pared by 7 bases and J by 1 base, with 22 bases between. This CDR3 region has 17 residues. The CDR3: CASTSWGGRRINYGYTF. The CDR3 bases are TGTGCCAGCACCTCATGGGGGGGACGCCGGATTAACTATGGCTACACCTTC.

This clone was seen a few times. The chain links TRBV11-2 to TRBJ2-1; unclear D gene. CDR3 length equals 11 residues. The V end lost 5 bases, the J end lost 9 bases, and 8 bases lay between the germline ends. CDR1 and CDR2 from the germline V gene are SGHAT and FQNNGV. The CDR3 DNA sequence: TGTGCCAGCAGCCGAACCAGTGAGCAGTTCTTC. Translation: CASSRTSEQFF.

This chain joins TRBV5-5 and TRBJ1-5; D is uncertain. Germline V gene sequence: CDR1 SGHKS, CDR2 YYEKEE (reference sequence). The CDR3 has 13 amino acids. Trimming removed 2 bases from V and 5 bases from J, with 8 bases in between. As DNA, the CDR3 is TGTGCCAGCAGCTTCAATCATGATCAGCCCCAGCATTTT. Residues: CASSFNHDQPQHF.

J is TRBJ1-2 and V is TRBV28; the D is unclear. The CDR3 has 13 residues. V dropped 6 bases and J dropped 4 bases, with 12 bases sitting between them. Germline V lookup: CDR1 MDHEN, CDR2 SYDVKM. The CDR3 protein is CASRGLGVYGYTF. CDR3 nucleotide sequence: TGTGCCAGCAGAGGACTGGGCGTCTATGGCTACACCTTC.

The CDR3 coding sequence is TGCGCCAGCAGCTTCGGGGCGGGGGGGTCCTCTGGGGCCAACGTCCTGACTTTC. It yields the protein CASSFGAGGSSGANVLTF. The chain uses TRBV5-1 and TRBJ2-6; TRBD2 matches at 9 bases. The CDR3 runs 18 residues. CDR1 is SGHRS, CDR2 YFSETQ, per germline. V dropped 2 bases and J dropped 0; count of bases not matched to a gene: 6.

This CDR3 is CASSLGLAVQETQYF. The CDR3 nucleotides are TGTGCCAGCAGCTTAGGACTAGCGGTCCAAGAGACCCAGTACTTC. This rearrangement joins TRBV11-3 to TRBJ2-5; 9 bases match TRBD2. The V gene's germline CDR1 is SGHNT and CDR2 YENEEA. With 1 base clipped from V and 1 base from J, the junction kept 1 base outside the gene matches. This CDR3 comprises 15 residues.

The CDR3 bases are TGCGCCAGCAGCGCCCTCGGGGCGGGGGGGCCCGATGAGCAGTTCTTC. It specifies CASSALGAGGPDEQFF. The V and J genes are TRBV5-1 and TRBJ2-1; 9 bases map to TRBD2. With 4 bases clipped from V and 8 bases from J, the junction kept 13 bases outside the gene matches. CDR3 length equals 16 residues. Germline V lookup: CDR1 SGHRS, CDR2 YFSETQ.

Details on this clone: It is unclear where the CDR3 begins or ends on the DNA, so no DNA is shown, and the CDR3 is as TCRdb lists it. V and J are TRBV21-1 and TRBJ1-1. TRBV21-1 is flagged as a pseudogene. The CDR3 numbers 16 amino acids, ends counted. CDR3 region: CASSKTSVRESTEAFF.

The chain joins TRBV12-2 to TRBJ1-3. TRBV12-2 is labeled a pseudogene. This CDR3 region has 17 residues. CDR3 sequence reads: CASRHSGSGTIGNTIYF. The CDR3 nucleotides read TGTGCAAGTCGCCATAGCGGGTCGGGCACCATAGGAAACACCATATATTTT.

CDR3 amino acids: CVRSFTEDRESLVDQPQHF. DNA of the CDR3: TGTGTCAGAAGCTTCACCGAGGACAGGGAAAGTTTGGTGGATCAGCCCCAGCATTTT. The rearrangement uses TRBV7-5 and TRBJ1-5; no DNA check was done on the table's D call, TRBD1. TRBV7-5 is a pseudogene locus. The CDR3 is 19 amino acids.

This rearrangement joins TRBV25-1 to TRBJ1-4; no clear D. Germline lookup yields CDR1 MGHDK and CDR2 SYGVNS. The CDR3 totals 16 residues. The V gene lost 4 bases and the J gene lost 8 bases, with 20 bases spanning the gap. The CDR3 DNA reads as TGTGCCAGCAGTGGGCGAGGGTCTCGTCTAGAGGAAAAACTGTTTTTT. As protein: CASSGRGSRLEEKLFF.

This clone has only a few counts. V is TRBV19 and J is TRBJ2-5, with TRBD1 identical over 7 bases. Germline lookup yields CDR1 LNHDA and CDR2 SQIVND (reference sequence). The CDR3 has 14 residues. V shed 3 bases, J shed 4 bases, and the junction held 5 bases outside the gene matches. The CDR3 DNA sequence: TGTGCCAGTAGTATGGGTAGGGACAGAGAGACCCAGTACTTC. Translation: CASSMGRDRETQYF.

The sample holds one count of this clone. The V call is TRBV23-1, the J call TRBJ1-4, with D possibly matching TRBD1 (6 bases). TRBV23-1 is designated an ORF whose function remains uncertain. This CDR3 comprises 15 residues. V gave up 4 bases and J gave up 5 bases, with 14 bases separating them. Here the CDR3 DNA reads TGCGCCAGCAGTCCCCTGGGGGGGGCGAATGAAAAACTGTTTTTT. Translated: CASSPLGGANEKLFF.

V and J are TRBV7-9 and TRBJ2-5; the match to TRBD1 covers 8 bases. The closer fit of TRBJ2-7 to the DNA end suggests the J call may be wrong. Germline lookup yields CDR1 SEHNR and CDR2 FQNEAQ (reference sequence). The CDR3 runs 15 residues. For the CDR3, the DNA is TGTGCCAGCAGCGACCGGGGGACAGGTATACACGAGCAGTACTTC. It specifies CASSDRGTGIHEQYF.

The chain uses TRBV2 and TRBJ1-3; D not resolved. CDR1 is SNHLY, CDR2 FYNNEI, per germline. This CDR3 contains 12 residues. CDR3 sequence reads: CAMSRSGNTIYF. The CDR3 DNA reads as TGTGCGATGAGTCGCTCTGGAAACACCATATATTTT.

Of note for this clone: This sample includes further DNA sequences coding for the same CDR3. CDR3 in amino acids: CASSPGETQYF. The CDR3 coding sequence is TGCGCCAGCTCCCCGGGGGAGACCCAGTACTTC. V is TRBV5-1 and J is TRBJ2-5; possibly TRBD2 for D (5 bases). Trimming shortened V by 7 bases and J by 5 bases, and 9 bases separated the two germline ends. There are 11 residues in the CDR3. Germline V gene data show CDR1 as SGHRS and CDR2 as YFSETQ.

This rearrangement joins TRBV30 to TRBJ1-4; 7 bases are shared with TRBD1. CDR3 length equals 14 residues. The trim removed 1 base at V and 3 bases at J, leaving 2 bases unmatched. CDR1 is GTSNPN and CDR2 is SVGIG in the germline V gene (reference sequence). This CDR3 is CAWSGGQPNEKLFF. CDR3 sequence (DNA): TGTGCCTGGAGTGGGGGACAGCCTAATGAAAAACTGTTTTTT. Using reference TRBV30 and TRBJ1-4 for the parts outside the CDR3, the full variable domain is SQTIHQWPATLVQPVGSPLSLECTVEGTSNPNLYWYRQAAGRGLQLLFYSVGIGQISSEVPQNLSASRPQDRQFILSSKKLLLSDSGFYLCAWSGGQPNEKLFFGSGTQLSVL.

The chain is built from TRBV4-1 and TRBJ1-1; TRBD1 might be the D (6 bases). The CDR3 runs to 15 residues. CDR1 MGHRA and CDR2 YSYEKL come from the germline V gene. The V end was cut by 0 bases, the J end by 11 bases, with 19 bases between. The CDR3 DNA sequence: TGCGCCAGCAGCCAAGAAATTGCCAGGGGAATTGGGGCTTTCTTT. The encoded protein is CASSQEIARGIGAFF.